What follows describes a single T cell receptor (beta chain). This entry comes from a study of blood T cell repertoires in COVID-19. Using immunoSEQ multiplex PCR, the repertoire was profiled, and TCRdb retains in-frame clones only, with some absent. This table has about 93,000 clones, about nine tenths appearing once. The receptor was isolated from a human donor with active COVID-19. The donor label of this sample is uncertain. Material: peripheral blood.

The CDR3 is CASTRPPGGTEAFF. As DNA, the CDR3 is TGTGCCAGCACTCGCCCCCCGGGGGGCACTGAAGCTTTCTTT. The gene calls are TRBV28 and TRBJ1-1; TRBD1 might be the D (5 bases). The CDR3 is 14 residues long. Trimming took 7 bases from V and 4 from J, leaving 16 bases between them. From germline, CDR1 is MDHEN and CDR2 SYDVKM.